The 17 T cell receptor beta chains presented below share a single source sample, sequenced in a study of Tregs in tolerant kidney transplant recipients. Profiling relied on immunoSEQ multiplex PCR, and the TCRdb table lists in-frame clones only, not all of them. The sample has 95,000 to 120,000 clones; nearly 90% are singletons. Sequencing used CD4+ T cells from blood, obtained before the transplant. These receptor sequences come from a human donor who received a combined kidney and bone marrow transplant.

The J gene is TRBJ2-3, the V gene TRBV7-8; 7 bases are shared with TRBD2. This CDR3 contains 14 residues. Losses at the gene ends were 5 bases for V and 4 bases for J; bases not matched to a gene: 6. Germline V lookup: CDR1 SGHVS, CDR2 FQNEAQ. The CDR3 reads CASSRMTSPDTQYF. The CDR3 region has the DNA TGTGCCAGCAGCCGTATGACTAGCCCAGATACGCAGTATTTT.

V gene TRBV28 combines with J gene TRBJ2-7, with TRBD2 identical over 8 bases. Trimming cost V 1 base and J 4 bases; bases outside gene matches: 15. The CDR3 sequence is 18 residues long. Germline assignment: CDR1 MDHEN and CDR2 SYDVKM. CDR3 amino acids: CASSLYGGGLTGGYEQYF. In nucleotides, the CDR3 is TGTGCCAGCAGTTTATATGGCGGGGGGTTAACCGGGGGATACGAGCAGTACTTC.

Only a few counts were recorded for this clone. CDR3 coding DNA: TGTGCCAGTAGTATAGTAGCCGGAACTAGCGGGAGGGCCTACGAGCAGTACTTC. Translating it yields CASSIVAGTSGRAYEQYF. The gene calls are TRBV19 and TRBJ2-7, with 13 bases lining up with TRBD2. The germline CDR1 and CDR2 sequences are LNHDA and SQIVND (reference sequence). This CDR3 has 18 residues. After removal of 1 base from V and 2 bases from J, the junction contained 8 bases not matched to a gene.

The gene calls are TRBV28 and TRBJ2-7; a possible D gene is TRBD1 (5 bases). There are 15 residues in the CDR3. The V end was cut by 6 bases, the J end by 4 bases, with 19 bases between. Germline-derived CDR1 and CDR2 are MDHEN and SYDVKM. CDR3 loop: CASRSPWGAVYEQYF. In nucleotides, the CDR3 is TGTGCCAGCAGGTCCCCTTGGGGCGCGGTATACGAGCAGTACTTC.

This clone came up a few times. J is TRBJ2-7 and V is TRBV14; 8 bases match TRBD1. V lost 4 bases, J lost 6 bases, and 11 bases stayed unmatched. This CDR3 comprises 15 residues. Germline V gene sequence: CDR1 SGHDN, CDR2 FVKESK. CDR3 amino acids: CASSPWDRSGGEQYF. CDR3 in DNA: TGTGCCAGCAGCCCGTGGGACAGGTCTGGTGGCGAGCAGTACTTC.

The chain employs TRBV5-1 and TRBJ2-7, with D possibly matching TRBD2 (5 bases). The CDR3 length is 14 residues. Trimming removed 0 bases from V and 7 bases from J, with 14 bases in between. Germline V gene lookup returns CDR1 SGHRS and CDR2 YFSETQ. The CDR3 is CASSLVGGPGEQYF. CDR3 nucleotide sequence: TGCGCCAGCAGCTTGGTAGGCGGGCCGGGTGAGCAGTACTTC.

V and J are TRBV10-3 and TRBJ2-2; 7 nucleotides agree with TRBD1. CDR1 and CDR2 from the germline V gene are ENHRY and SYGVKD. Trimming removed 6 bases from V and 1 base from J; junction bases left unmatched: 17. CDR3 length equals 19 residues. Written as DNA, the CDR3 is TGTGCCATCAGCGTGAACCCAAGGGGGCGCGCCTGGAACACCGGGGAGCTGTTTTTT. It yields the protein CAISVNPRGRAWNTGELFF.

The chain has TRBV28 and TRBJ2-2, with a possible D match to TRBD2 (5 bases). V was trimmed by 2 bases and J by 5 bases, leaving 9 bases between them. The V gene's germline CDR1 is MDHEN and CDR2 SYDVKM. The length of the CDR3 is 14 residues. The CDR3 loop reads CASSLTGGTGELFF. CDR3 coding DNA: TGTGCCAGCAGTTTAACTGGAGGTACCGGGGAGCTGTTTTTT.

This chain uses TRBV5-1 with TRBJ2-5; D gene uncertain. This CDR3 is 15 amino acids long. Per germline, CDR1 SGHRS and CDR2 YFSETQ. Trimming took off 4 bases at V and 5 bases at J, with 18 bases between the two ends. The CDR3 loop reads CASSEQASSWETQYF. Here the CDR3 DNA reads TGCGCCAGCAGCGAGCAGGCTTCTTCGTGGGAGACCCAGTACTTC.

The chain uses TRBV2 and TRBJ1-2; maybe TRBD1 (6 bases). The length of the CDR3 is 13 residues. CDR1 and CDR2 (germline): SNHLY, FYNNEI. With 9 bases removed from V and 5 bases from J, the gap between germline ends came to 16 bases. Here the CDR3 reads CASGQISGYGYTF. CDR3 nucleotide sequence: TGTGCCAGTGGACAGATCTCGGGGTATGGCTACACCTTC.

The chain is built from TRBV5-1 and TRBJ1-2; D gene unclear. Germline V gives CDR1 SGHRS, CDR2 YFSETQ. The CDR3 is 14 amino acids. Trimming took off 0 bases at V and 2 bases at J, with 8 bases between the two ends. CDR3 DNA sequence: TGCGCCAGCAGCTTGGGACACCCGAACTATGGCTACACCTTC. Translated: CASSLGHPNYGYTF.

This clone was detected a few times. J is TRBJ2-1 and V is TRBV20-1; D uncertain. Trimming pared 3 bases from V and 5 bases from J, leaving 2 bases between. Germline CDR1 and CDR2: DFQATT and SNEGSKA (reference sequence). This CDR3 has 10 residues. The CDR3 region has the DNA TGCAGTGCTAGCAACAATGAGCAGTTCTTC. Encoded protein: CSASNNEQFF.

This chain connects TRBV18 to TRBJ2-3; possible D gene TRBD2, 6 bases. Germline V CDR1 and CDR2: KGHSH, LQKENI. The CDR3 spans 16 residues. Trimming shortened V by 3 bases and J by 2 bases, and 15 bases separated the two germline ends. CDR3 nucleotide sequence: TGTGCCAGCTCACCTAACCGTGGAGGGCCCACAGATACGCAGTATTTT. The encoded protein is CASSPNRGGPTDTQYF.

The chain's CDR3 is CASSRTSGTYNEQFF. In DNA form, the CDR3 reads TGCGCCAGCAGCCGAACTAGCGGAACCTACAATGAGCAGTTCTTC. J is TRBJ2-1 and V is TRBV5-1; TRBD2 matches 8 bases. The V and J ends lost 4 bases and 2 bases, in that order; junction bases with no gene match: 5. Germline CDR1 reads SGHRS; CDR2 reads YFSETQ. This CDR3 has 15 amino acids.

This rearrangement joins TRBV6-6 to TRBJ2-3, with TRBD1 matching over 10 bases. J was trimmed by 4 bases and V by 5 bases; bases with no gene match: 3. From germline, CDR1 is MNHNY and CDR2 SVGAGI (reference sequence). The CDR3 loop spans 14 amino acids. The chain's CDR3 is CASSLTGGADTQYF. The CDR3 DNA is TGTGCCAGCAGTCTGACAGGGGGCGCAGATACGCAGTATTTT.

The chain uses TRBV6-4 and TRBJ2-1; D possibly corresponds to TRBD2 (5 bases). Trimming pared 0 bases from V and 1 base from J, leaving 7 bases between. The germline gives CDR1 MRHNA, CDR2 SNTAGT. The CDR3 has 15 amino acids. This CDR3 is CASSDSTGSYNEQFF. The CDR3 coding sequence is TGTGCCAGCAGTGACTCCACGGGATCCTACAATGAGCAGTTCTTC.

The CDR3 region is CASRVEIAKNIQYF. The CDR3 DNA sequence: TGTGCCAGCAGAGTGGAGATAGCCAAAAACATTCAGTACTTC. The chain uses TRBV6-1 and TRBJ2-4; D remains unclear. The V and J ends lost 6 bases and 0 bases respectively, with 9 bases between them. The germline gives CDR1 MNHNS, CDR2 SASEGT. The CDR3 has 14 residues.